What follows are 9 T cell receptor beta chains derived from one specimen sequenced in a study of Ad26.COV2.S vaccination and SARS-CoV-2 variants. Noted treatment: around 19 received Ad26.COV2.S at low or high dose, single or two shots; several received placebo; per-sample allocation not given. Collection of the samples took place on day 63 after the first injection of vaccine or placebo. Produced via immunoSEQ multiplex PCR; TCRdb's table is partial and in-frame only. The table includes 300,000 to 400,000 clones, 88% detected once. The sequences come from peripheral blood, collected in a trial of Ad26.COV2.S vaccine versus placebo. The receptors derive from a person between 18 and 65 years old who received the Ad26.COV2.S COVID-19 vaccine or a placebo.

The chain couples TRBV19 to TRBJ2-1, with D unclear. Germline V gives CDR1 LNHDA, CDR2 SQIVND (reference sequence). CDR3 size: 14 residues. Between the trimmed V and J ends, which lost 3 bases and 4 bases, there was a span of 10 bases. CDR3 region: CASSILDGYNEQFF. Written as DNA, the CDR3 is TGTGCCAGTAGTATTTTGGACGGTTACAATGAGCAGTTCTTC. The complete variable domain, with remaining parts taken from reference TRBV19 and TRBJ2-1, reads DGGITQSPKYLFRKEGQNVTLSCEQNLNHDAMYWYRQDPGQGLRLIYYSQIVNDFQKGDIAEGYSVSREKKESFPLTVTSAQKNPTAFYLCASSILDGYNEQFFGPGTRLTVL.

The J gene is TRBJ1-4, the V gene TRBV5-4; tentatively, D is TRBD1 (6 bases). CDR1 is SGHNT, CDR2 YYREEE, per germline (reference sequence). Trimming shortened V by 4 bases and J by 6 bases, and 13 bases separated the two germline ends. The CDR3 is 14 amino acids. Written as DNA, the CDR3 is TGTGCCAGCAGCAACGACAGGTGGGATGAAAAACTGTTTTTT. Translated, it gives CASSNDRWDEKLFF.

The chain joins TRBV23-1 to TRBJ1-1; 7 bases are shared with TRBD1. TRBV23-1 is reported as an ORF; its role is uncertain. After removal of 4 bases from V and 3 bases from J, the junction contained 5 bases not matched to a gene. The CDR3 has 14 residues. The CDR3 region is CASSRAGGDTEAFF. In nucleotides, the CDR3 is TGCGCCAGCAGTCGGGCAGGGGGGGACACTGAAGCTTTCTTT.

This chain joins TRBV9 and TRBJ1-1, with D unclear. CDR3 size: 13 residues. V lost 3 bases and J lost 5, with 11 bases in between. CDR1 and CDR2 from the germline V gene are SGDLS and YYNGEE. The DNA for the CDR3 is TGTGCCAGCAGCGGGCAGGTGATGACTGAAGCTTTCTTT. Its translation is CASSGQVMTEAFF.

With regard to this clone: An end of the junction differs from the germline gene, which may be a read error. This chain joins TRBV7-7 and TRBJ2-5; D might be TRBD1 (6 bases). There are 13 residues in the CDR3. Germline CDR1 and CDR2: SSHAT and FNYEAQ (reference sequence). CDR3 residues: CASSLGPGVDQYF. The DNA for the CDR3 is TGTGCTAGCAGCTTAGGCCCAGGGGTTGACCAGTACTTC.

The gene calls are TRBV19 and TRBJ2-3; D is possibly TRBD2 (5 bases). This CDR3 has 13 amino acids. Trimming cost V 9 bases and J 0 bases, with 10 bases left between them. Germline CDR1 reads LNHDA; CDR2 reads SQIVND (reference sequence). The chain's CDR3 is CASGVTSTDTQYF. In DNA, the CDR3 is TGTGCCAGCGGGGTAACTAGCACAGATACGCAGTATTTT.

The chain uses TRBV10-3 and TRBJ1-2; D not resolved. The CDR3 is made up of 13 amino acids. Trimming pared 0 bases from V and 10 bases from J, leaving 12 bases between. Germline V gives CDR1 ENHRY, CDR2 SYGVKD. CDR3 loop: CAISESGRVFYTF. CDR3 bases: TGTGCCATCAGTGAGTCGGGTCGGGTTTTCTACACCTTC.

V is TRBV7-2 and J is TRBJ1-1; D gene unclear. Germline V CDR1 and CDR2: SGHTA, FQGNSA. V gave up 0 bases and J gave up 7 bases, with 9 bases separating them. This CDR3 is 13 amino acids long. CDR3 sequence reads: CASSLARHGEAFF. In DNA, the CDR3 is TGTGCCAGCAGCTTAGCTCGACACGGTGAAGCTTTCTTT.

The chain is built from TRBV18 and TRBJ1-1; tentatively, D is TRBD1 (6 bases). The germline CDR1 and CDR2 sequences are KGHSH and LQKENI. This CDR3 is built from 18 residues. Trimming pared 3 bases from V and 4 bases from J, leaving 24 bases between. This CDR3 is CASSPLRNRDIRGTEAFF. For the CDR3, the DNA is TGTGCCAGCTCACCTTTAAGGAACAGGGACATACGGGGCACTGAAGCTTTCTTT.